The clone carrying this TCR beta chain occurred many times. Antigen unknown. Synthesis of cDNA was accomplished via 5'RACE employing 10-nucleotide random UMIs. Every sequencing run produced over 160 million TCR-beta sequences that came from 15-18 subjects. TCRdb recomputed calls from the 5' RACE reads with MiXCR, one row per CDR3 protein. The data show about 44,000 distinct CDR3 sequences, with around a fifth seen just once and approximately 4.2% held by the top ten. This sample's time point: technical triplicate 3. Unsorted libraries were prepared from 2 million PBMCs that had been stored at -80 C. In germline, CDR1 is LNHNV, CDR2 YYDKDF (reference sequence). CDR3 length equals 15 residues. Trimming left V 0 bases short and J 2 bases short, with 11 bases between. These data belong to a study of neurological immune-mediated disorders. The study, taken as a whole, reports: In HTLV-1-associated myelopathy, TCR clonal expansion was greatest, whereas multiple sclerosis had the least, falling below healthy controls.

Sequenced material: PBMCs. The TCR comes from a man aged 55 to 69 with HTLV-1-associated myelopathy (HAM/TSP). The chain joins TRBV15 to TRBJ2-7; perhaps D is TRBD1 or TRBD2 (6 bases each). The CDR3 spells CATSRDHGGPYEQYF. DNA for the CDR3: TGTGCCACCAGCAGAGATCACGGGGGCCCCTACGAGCAGTACTTC.